This TCR beta chain derives from a study of T cells after yellow fever vaccination. Notes on the study in general: Booster sampling recovered most clones from primary vaccination (less than 97% CD4, approximately 90% CD8). A secondary response was less intense yet reached its peak sooner, at day 5 versus 15. Abundant clonotypes from the bulk population could have been carried over as contaminants into FACS-sorted repertoires.

In making TCR cDNA, 5'RACE template switching added a universal primer site and UMIs to it. TCRdb redid the calling of the 5' RACE reads with MiXCR, one entry per CDR3 protein. Among 340,000 or so distinct CDR3 sequences listed, approximately 12% were seen once. Notes on this clonotype: The target antigen is unknown.

Deletions cut 3 bases from V and 6 bases from J, with 9 bases between. Germline assignment: CDR1 KGHSH and CDR2 LQKENI. The CDR3 is made up of 12 amino acids. Sequenced material: CD4+ T cells sorted from PBMCs, taken 15 days after the yellow fever booster vaccination. The genes are TRBV18 and TRBJ2-7, with D perhaps matching TRBD2 (6 bases). This receptor was taken from a man aged 18 to 29 who received the YFV17D yellow fever vaccine. DNA for the CDR3: TGTGCCAGCTCACCGCGGGAAGGCGAGCAGTACGTC. This gives the protein CASSPREGEQYV.